Following are 15 T cell receptor beta chains from one sample sequenced in a study of T cell repertoires in cytomegalovirus infection. These receptors have no identified antigens. One entry per CDR3 protein, called by TCRdb with MiXCR from the reads. The top ten clones hold over 10% of a sample with some 940,000 distinct CDR3 sequences, approximately 33% of them seen once. This specimen was cultured CD8+ T cells from PBMCs, taken from culture after CMV antigen stimulation. The receptors come from a human donor in good health (CMV status not recorded). Some clones in this sample may be carry-over from other donors' samples.

This clonotype was seen more than once but under ten times. V is TRBV6-5 and J is TRBJ2-1; TRBD1 is a possible D gene (5 bases). The CDR3 extends over 13 amino acids. CDR1 is MNHEY, CDR2 SVGAGI, per germline. Trimming left V 2 bases short and J 7 bases short, with 9 bases between. Written as DNA, the CDR3 is TGTGCCAGCAGTTACCAGGGAATGAATGAGCAGTTCTTC. Translation gives CASSYQGMNEQFF.

The V and J genes are TRBV7-3 and TRBJ2-5, with TRBD2 as a possible D gene (5 bases). This CDR3 contains 15 residues. Germline CDR1 reads SGHTA; CDR2 reads FQGTGA. Trimming took off 5 bases at V and 3 bases at J, with 16 bases between the two ends. The chain's CDR3 is CASSLEGVFEETQYF. DNA of the CDR3: TGTGCCAGCAGCCTTGAGGGTGTATTCGAAGAGACCCAGTACTTC. The whole variable domain, filled in from reference TRBV7-3 and TRBJ2-5, reads GAGVSQTPSNKVTEKGKYVELRCDPISGHTALYWYRQSLGQGPEFLIYFQGTGAADDSGLPNDRFFAVRPEGSVSTLKIQRTERGDSAVYLCASSLEGVFEETQYFGPGTRLLVL.

The chain carries TRBV12-5 and TRBJ2-5; 13 bases match TRBD2. The CDR3 consists of 17 residues. V trimming: 2 bases; J trimming: 0 bases; junction bases outside the gene matches: 3. Germline V lookup: CDR1 LGHNT, CDR2 FRNRAP. Written as DNA, the CDR3 is TGTGCTAGTGGTTTGATTGGACTAGCGGGGGACCAAGAGACCCAGTACTTC. Protein product: CASGLIGLAGDQETQYF. The variable domain in full, completed from reference TRBV12-5 and TRBJ2-5, reads DARVTQTPRHKVTEMGQEVTMRCQPILGHNTVFWYRQTMMQGLELLAYFRNRAPLDDSGMPKDRFSAEMPDATLATLKIQPSEPRDSAVYFCASGLIGLAGDQETQYFGPGTRLLVL.

This clonotype turned up a few times. The chain combines TRBV11-2 with TRBJ2-3; 11 bases map to TRBD1. The junction had 1 base not matched to a gene; V was cut back by 1 base and J by 4 bases. Per germline, CDR1 SGHAT and CDR2 FQNNGV. This CDR3 is built from 15 residues. CDR3 residues: CASSLGDRGSDTQYF. In nucleotides, the CDR3 is TGTGCCAGCAGCTTAGGGGACAGGGGGTCAGATACGCAGTATTTT.

Only a few counts were recorded for this clonotype. The chain has TRBV28 and TRBJ2-7; D assignment may be TRBD1 or TRBD2 (5 bases each). The CDR3 covers 14 residues. The V end lost 2 bases, the J end lost 5 bases, and 13 bases lay between the germline ends. CDR1 MDHEN and CDR2 SYDVKM come from the germline V gene. The chain's CDR3 is CASSLMGTGNEQYV. DNA for the CDR3: TGTGCCAGCAGTTTAATGGGGACCGGCAACGAGCAGTACGTC.

This chain uses TRBV6-5 with TRBJ1-1; D is possibly TRBD1 (5 bases). The germline gives CDR1 MNHEY, CDR2 SVGAGI. The CDR3 totals 17 residues. Between the trimmed V and J ends, which lost 5 bases and 0 bases, there was a span of 19 bases. CDR3 sequence reads: CASSEAGHRRLNTEAFF. CDR3 bases: TGTGCCAGCAGTGAAGCCGGACACAGAAGACTGAACACTGAAGCTTTCTTT.

The chain uses TRBV10-3 and TRBJ2-1; D is possibly TRBD1 or TRBD2 (5 bases each). Trimming took 6 bases from V and 10 from J, leaving 16 bases between them. This CDR3 spans 13 amino acids. The germline gives CDR1 ENHRY, CDR2 SYGVKD. The CDR3 reads CAIRVRDHLEQFF. The CDR3 bases are TGTGCCATCAGAGTCCGGGACCACCTCGAGCAGTTCTTC.

This clonotype was observed a handful of times. The rearrangement links TRBV6-2 or TRBV6-3 to TRBJ2-3, with 13 positions matching TRBD2. CDR1 and CDR2 from the germline V gene are MNHEY and SVGEGT. V lost 2 bases to trimming and J lost 4 bases; unmatched junction nucleotides: 6. CDR3 size: 17 residues. The CDR3 sequence: CASSYDGLAGEADTQYF. The CDR3 nucleotides are TGTGCCAGCAGTTACGACGGACTAGCGGGGGAGGCAGATACGCAGTATTTT.

V and J are TRBV2 and TRBJ1-2, with D possibly TRBD1 on 6 matching bases. The CDR3 length is 12 residues. The V gene's germline CDR1 is SNHLY and CDR2 FYNNEI. Trimming stripped 8 bases from V and 7 bases from J, with 14 bases between. CDR3 residues: CASLGQYGGYTF. DNA of the CDR3: TGTGCCAGCCTTGGACAGTATGGTGGCTACACCTTC.

This clonotype appeared many times. V gene TRBV6-6 combines with J gene TRBJ2-1, with 7 bases lining up with TRBD2. CDR1 and CDR2 (germline): MNHNY, SVGAGI (reference sequence). V was clipped by 7 bases and J by 4 bases; unmatched bases: 7. CDR3 length: 14 amino acids. The CDR3 DNA reads as TGTGCCAGCAACCCAGCGGGGTATTACAATGAGCAGTTCTTC. It encodes CASNPAGYYNEQFF.

This chain links TRBV4-1 with TRBJ2-1; unclear D gene. Per germline, CDR1 MGHRA and CDR2 YSYEKL. V was shortened by 3 bases and J by 2 bases, with 8 bases between the two germline ends. The CDR3 spans 14 residues. The CDR3 loop reads CASSQTITYNEQFF. CDR3 in DNA: TGCGCCAGCAGCCAGACAATCACCTACAATGAGCAGTTCTTC.

The chain recombines TRBV9 with TRBJ1-2; 9 bases fit TRBD1. V lost 3 bases, J lost 5 bases, and 5 bases stayed unmatched. The germline gives CDR1 SGDLS, CDR2 YYNGEE. This CDR3 comprises 14 residues. CDR3 sequence: CASSAEDRGYGYTF. CDR3 nucleotide sequence: TGTGCCAGCAGCGCCGAGGACAGGGGTTATGGCTACACCTTC.

The rearrangement uses TRBV6-1 and TRBJ2-7; tentatively, D is TRBD1 (6 bases). Germline V CDR1 and CDR2: MNHNS, SASEGT. Trimming left V 2 bases short and J 3 bases short, with 14 bases between. CDR3 length equals 15 residues. CDR3 in amino acids: CASSEHEAGVYEQYF. The CDR3 region has the DNA TGTGCCAGCAGTGAACACGAGGCAGGGGTCTACGAGCAGTACTTC.

The chain employs TRBV2 and TRBJ1-3, with no clear D. The germline V gene encodes CDR1 SNHLY and CDR2 FYNNEI. The V gene lost 5 bases and the J gene lost 0 bases, with 14 bases spanning the gap. The CDR3 runs 16 residues. CDR3 sequence: CASSSTGIGSGNTIYF. In nucleotides, the CDR3 is TGTGCCAGCAGTTCCACGGGGATAGGCTCTGGAAACACCATATATTTT.

This clonotype was detected many times. The chain employs TRBV12-3 or TRBV12-4 and TRBJ2-4; TRBD1 agrees at 9 bases. CDR3 size: 14 residues. V lost 4 bases and J lost 11; bases outside the gene matches: 9. The CDR3 DNA reads TGTGCCAGCAGTTCACAGGGGGCAGGGGGCCTTCAGTACTTC. Its protein product is CASSSQGAGGLQYF.